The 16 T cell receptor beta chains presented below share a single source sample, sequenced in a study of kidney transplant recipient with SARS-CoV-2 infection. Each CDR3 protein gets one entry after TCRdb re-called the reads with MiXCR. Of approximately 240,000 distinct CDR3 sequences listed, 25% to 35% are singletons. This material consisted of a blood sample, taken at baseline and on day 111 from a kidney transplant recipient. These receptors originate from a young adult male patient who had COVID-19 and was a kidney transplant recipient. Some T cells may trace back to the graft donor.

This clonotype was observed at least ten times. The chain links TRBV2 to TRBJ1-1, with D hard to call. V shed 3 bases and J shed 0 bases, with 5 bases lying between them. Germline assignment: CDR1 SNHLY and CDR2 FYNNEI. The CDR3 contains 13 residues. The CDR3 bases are TGTGCCAGCAGTGAGGAAGTGAACACTGAAGCTTTCTTT. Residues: CASSEEVNTEAFF.

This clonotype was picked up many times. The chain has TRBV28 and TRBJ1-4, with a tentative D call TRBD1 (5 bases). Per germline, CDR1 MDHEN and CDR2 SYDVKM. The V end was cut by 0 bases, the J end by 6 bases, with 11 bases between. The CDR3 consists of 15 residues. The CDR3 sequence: CASSLWGGKDEKLFF. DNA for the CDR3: TGTGCCAGCAGTTTATGGGGGGGGAAGGATGAAAAACTGTTTTTT.

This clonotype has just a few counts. CDR3 residues: CASSVYSRSRKTYGYTF. DNA of the CDR3: TGCGCCAGCAGTGTGTATTCAAGATCGCGAAAGACCTATGGCTACACCTTC. This sequence joins TRBV10-1 and TRBJ1-2; no reliable D call. Germline CDR1 is WNHNN and CDR2 is SYGVQD (reference sequence). The CDR3 length is 17 residues. Trimming took 4 bases from V and 4 from J, leaving 22 bases between them.

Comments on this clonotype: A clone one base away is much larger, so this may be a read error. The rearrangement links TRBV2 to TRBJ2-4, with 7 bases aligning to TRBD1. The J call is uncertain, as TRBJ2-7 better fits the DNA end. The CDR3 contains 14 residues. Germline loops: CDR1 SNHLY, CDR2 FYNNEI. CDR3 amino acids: CTSTLDRQLYEQYF. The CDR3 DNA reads TGTACCAGCACCTTGGACAGGCAACTTTACGAGCAGTACTTC.

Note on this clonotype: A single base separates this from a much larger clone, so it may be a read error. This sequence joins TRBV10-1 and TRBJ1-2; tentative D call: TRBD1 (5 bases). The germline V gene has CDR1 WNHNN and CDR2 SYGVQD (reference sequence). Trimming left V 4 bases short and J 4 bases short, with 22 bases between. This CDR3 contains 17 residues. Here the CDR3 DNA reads TGCGCCAGCAGTGGACAGCCAAGATCGCGAAAGACCTATGGCTACACCTTC. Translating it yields CASSGQPRSRKTYGYTF.

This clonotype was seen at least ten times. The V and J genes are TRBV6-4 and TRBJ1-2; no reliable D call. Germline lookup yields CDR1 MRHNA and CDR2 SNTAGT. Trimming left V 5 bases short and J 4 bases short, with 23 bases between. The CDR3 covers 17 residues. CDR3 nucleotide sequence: TGTGCCAGCAGTCATTGCGTCTCACACGGAAAGACCTATGGCTACACCTTC. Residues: CASSHCVSHGKTYGYTF.

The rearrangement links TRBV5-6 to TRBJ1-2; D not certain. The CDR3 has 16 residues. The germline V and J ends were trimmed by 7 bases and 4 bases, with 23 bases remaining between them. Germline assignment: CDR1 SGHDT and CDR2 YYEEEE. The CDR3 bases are TGTGCCAGCGAATCTAACAATAGTCGAAAGACCTATGGCTACACCTTC. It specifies CASESNNSRKTYGYTF.

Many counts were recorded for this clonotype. The CDR3 DNA follows: TGTGCCAGCAGTTACTCGACGGCAGGGGAAGGGAAACTGTTTTTT. Amino acids: CASSYSTAGEGKLFF. The V and J genes are TRBV6-5 and TRBJ1-4; TRBD1 is a possible D gene (6 bases). The CDR3 runs to 15 residues. The germline V gene encodes CDR1 MNHEY and CDR2 SVGAGI. V lost 0 bases to trimming and J lost 11 bases, with 16 bases between them.

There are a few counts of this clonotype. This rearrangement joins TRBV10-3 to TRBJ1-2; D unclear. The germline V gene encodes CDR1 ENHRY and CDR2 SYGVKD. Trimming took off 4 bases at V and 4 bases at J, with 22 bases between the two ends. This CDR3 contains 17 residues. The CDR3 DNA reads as TGTGCCATCAGTGTTACACGCTGTAGACGAAAGACCTATGGCTACACCTTC. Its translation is CAISVTRCRRKTYGYTF.

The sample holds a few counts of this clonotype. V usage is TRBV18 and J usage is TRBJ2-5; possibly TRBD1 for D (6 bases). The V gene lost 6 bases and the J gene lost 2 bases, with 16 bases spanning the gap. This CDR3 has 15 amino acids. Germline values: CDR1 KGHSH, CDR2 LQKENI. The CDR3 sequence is CASSDTGSRQETQYF. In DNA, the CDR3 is TGTGCCAGCTCGGACACAGGGTCACGACAAGAGACCCAGTACTTC.

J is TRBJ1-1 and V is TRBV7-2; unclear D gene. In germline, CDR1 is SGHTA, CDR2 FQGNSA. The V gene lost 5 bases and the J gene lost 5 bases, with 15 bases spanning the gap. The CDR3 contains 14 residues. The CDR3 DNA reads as TGTGCCAGCAGCACTCGCCAGGCGGGGACTGAAGCTTTCTTT. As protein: CASSTRQAGTEAFF.

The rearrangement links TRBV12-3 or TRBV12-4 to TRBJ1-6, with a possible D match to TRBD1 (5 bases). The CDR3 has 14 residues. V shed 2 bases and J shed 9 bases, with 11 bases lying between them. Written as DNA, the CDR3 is TGTGCCAGCAGTTTATGGGACGAAGGTTCACCCCTCCACTTT. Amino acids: CASSLWDEGSPLHF.

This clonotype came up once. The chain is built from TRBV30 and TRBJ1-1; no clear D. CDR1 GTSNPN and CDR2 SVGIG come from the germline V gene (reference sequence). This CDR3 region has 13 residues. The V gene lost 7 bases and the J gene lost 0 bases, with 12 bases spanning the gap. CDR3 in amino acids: CASRKYVNTEAFF. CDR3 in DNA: TGTGCCTCCCGTAAGTACGTGAACACTGAAGCTTTCTTT.

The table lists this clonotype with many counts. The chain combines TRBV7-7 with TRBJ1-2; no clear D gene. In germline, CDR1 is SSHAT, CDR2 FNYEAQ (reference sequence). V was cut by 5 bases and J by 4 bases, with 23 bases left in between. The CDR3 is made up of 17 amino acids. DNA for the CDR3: TGTGCCAGCAGCCACATTTGTAAGTGCCGAAAGACCTATGGCTACACCTTC. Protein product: CASSHICKCRKTYGYTF. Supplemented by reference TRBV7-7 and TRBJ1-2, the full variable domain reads GAGVSQSPRYKVTKRGQDVTLRCDPISSHATLYWYQQALGQGPEFLTYFNYEAQPDKSGLPSDRFSAERPEGSISTLTIQRTEQRDSAMYRCASSHICKCRKTYGYTFGSGTRLTVV.

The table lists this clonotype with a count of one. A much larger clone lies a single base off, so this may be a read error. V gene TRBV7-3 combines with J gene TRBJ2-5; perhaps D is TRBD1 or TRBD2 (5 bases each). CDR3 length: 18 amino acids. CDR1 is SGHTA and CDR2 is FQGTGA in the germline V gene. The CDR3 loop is CASSTRIRGISKPEAQYF. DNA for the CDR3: TGTGCCAGCAGCACAAGGATTCGGGGCATAAGTAAACCAGAGGCCCAGTACTTC. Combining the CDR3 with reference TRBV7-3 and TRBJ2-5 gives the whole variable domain GAGVSQTPSNKVTEKGKYVELRCDPISGHTALYWYRQSLGQGPEFLIYFQGTGAADDSGLPNDRFFAVRPEGSVSTLKIQRTERGDSAVYLCASSTRIRGISKPEAQYFGPGTRLLVL.

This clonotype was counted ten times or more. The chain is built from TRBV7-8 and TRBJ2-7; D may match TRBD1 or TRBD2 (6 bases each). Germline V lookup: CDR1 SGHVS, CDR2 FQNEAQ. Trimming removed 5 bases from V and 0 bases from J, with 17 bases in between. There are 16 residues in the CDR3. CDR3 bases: TGTGCCAGCAGCCCCAGAGGGGGACTGGGCTCCTACGAGCAGTACTTC. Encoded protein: CASSPRGGLGSYEQYF.